These 3 T cell receptor beta chains were all obtained from the same sample, sequenced in a study of OX40 agonist ivuxolimab in advanced cancers. Measured with immunoSEQ multiplex PCR; TCRdb has only the in-frame clones, and not every one. Altogether about 79,000 clones are present, over 75% being singletons, with the ten largest covering over 3%. The sequencing used CD4+ or CD8+ T cells sorted from blood, collected in a trial of the OX40 agonist ivuxolimab. These receptors were obtained from an adult with an advanced solid tumor such as melanoma, head and neck, liver or kidney cancer.

The chain uses TRBV7-2 and TRBJ2-7, with D unresolved. With 1 base removed from V and 10 bases from J, the gap between germline ends came to 11 bases. Per the germline V gene, CDR1 is SGHTA and CDR2 is FQGNSA. The CDR3 is made up of 12 amino acids. CDR3 sequence reads: CASSLGGSDQYF. The CDR3 DNA sequence: TGTGCCAGCAGCTTAGGAGGCTCAGATCAGTACTTC.

V usage is TRBV6-5 and J usage is TRBJ2-2; D is undetermined. CDR3 size: 13 residues. Germline CDR1 is MNHEY and CDR2 is SVGAGI. The V and J ends lost 4 bases and 7 bases respectively, with 10 bases between them. CDR3 sequence: CASSFRSGGELFF. The CDR3 region has the DNA TGTGCCAGCAGTTTCCGGAGTGGCGGGGAGCTGTTTTTT.

V usage is TRBV27 and J usage is TRBJ2-2; D remains ambiguous. Germline V gene sequence: CDR1 MNHEY, CDR2 SMNVEV (reference sequence). The CDR3 has 14 amino acids. V was clipped by 0 bases and J by 1 base, with 3 bases between them. The CDR3 region has the DNA TGTGCCAGCAGTTTATCCAGGAACACCGGGGAGCTGTTTTTT. Amino acid sequence: CASSLSRNTGELFF.